This T cell receptor (beta chain) originates from a study of blood T cell repertoires in COVID-19. Study at large: COVID-19 samples from acute and convalescent phases originated in the United States, Italy and Spain. T cells, B-cell-depleted T cells, or PBMCs provided the cDNA or gDNA that served as material.

In the authors' methods: Cell counts per sample came from amplifying reference gene primers. Generated by immunoSEQ multiplex PCR, the TCRdb table keeps only in-frame clones and is missing some. That table is the source of V, J and clone size, and D and trimming were worked out from the DNA. The data show 85,000 to 120,000 clones, 70% to 90% seen once. Trimming took off 3 bases at V and 4 bases at J, with 19 bases between the two ends. Germline V gives CDR1 MNHEY, CDR2 SMNVEV (reference sequence). The CDR3 is 18 amino acids. This TCR was sampled from a man in his fifties with active or convalescent COVID-19. Sequencing was carried out using peripheral blood. The V gene is TRBV27, the J gene TRBJ2-6; perhaps TRBD1 as D (6 bases). In nucleotides, the CDR3 is TGTGCCAGCAGTTTTGCCCCCGCGACAGGAGCCGGGGCCAACGTCCTGACTTTC. Translated: CASSFAPATGAGANVLTF.